The clone carrying this T cell receptor beta chain occurred once. The entry originates in a study of cytomegalovirus exposure and HLA in healthy donors. Trimming cost V 4 bases and J 4 bases, with 11 bases left between them. The CDR3 is 14 residues long. Germline loops: CDR1 SGHRS, CDR2 YFSETQ. PCR amplification relied on 60 Vbeta primers (plus 13 Jbeta primers). Data came from immunoSEQ multiplex PCR; TCRdb stores just in-frame clones and leaves some out. The sample has approximately 85,000 clones; about three fifths are singletons. Source material: PBMCs. The TCR originated in a young woman in good health and CMV-seropositive. V gene TRBV5-1 combines with J gene TRBJ1-4; D is perhaps TRBD1 (5 bases). The CDR3 loop reads CASSPTVNNEKLFF. CDR3 DNA sequence: TGCGCCAGCAGCCCGACAGTTAATAATGAAAAACTGTTTTTT.